The rows below give T cell receptor beta chains drawn from one sample of a study of blood T cell repertoires in COVID-19. Libraries were prepared by immunoSEQ multiplex PCR; TCRdb keeps only in-frame clonotypes and omits some of them. Of over 150,000 clones in the sample, around 87% were seen once. The specimen was peripheral blood. These TCRs come from a man between 60 and 75 years old with COVID-19, enrolled during active disease. Both conserved end residues are part of each CDR3. A D gene is named only where the DNA matches it firmly. Clone size appears in some rows only: once, few, many, or a class for an expanded clone.

d_call clone_size j_call v_call cdr3_nt cdr3_aa
TRBD1 . TRBJ1-2 TRBV7-8 TGTGCCAGCAGCTTAGATTTGGGACAGGGGGCGACCTCCTATGGCTACACCTTC CASSLDLGQGATSYGYTF
TRBD1 . TRBJ2-7 TRBV18 TGTGCCAGCTCACCAGTAACAGGGGACGAGCAGTACTTC CASSPVTGDEQYF
. . TRBJ1-2 TRBV2 TGTGCCAGCAGTGACAGGGATAGAACTGGCTACACCTTC CASSDRDRTGYTF
. . TRBJ1-5 TRBV19 TGTGCCAGTTCGATCCAGGGGCAAAGCAATCAGCCCCAGCATTTT CASSIQGQSNQPQHF
. . TRBJ1-2 TRBV7-2 TGTGCCAGCAGCTTAGTTGGCGGGGACTATGGCTACACCTTC CASSLVGGDYGYTF
TRBD2 . TRBJ2-3 TRBV7-9 TGTGCCAGCAGCTTAACTCGAATAGCGGGATATATTTCATCGGATACGCAGTATTTT CASSLTRIAGYISSDTQYF
. . TRBJ2-2 TRBV24-1 TGTGCCATCATGGCGGCGAACACCGGGGAGCTGTTTTTT CAIMAANTGELFF
. . TRBJ1-2 TRBV28 TGTGCCACCTCCTCTAGCGGCGGCTACACCTTC CATSSSGGYTF
TRBD2 . TRBJ2-5 TRBV27 TGTGCCAGCAGACTAGCGGGGCAAGAGACCCAGTACTTC CASRLAGQETQYF
TRBD1 . TRBJ1-3 TRBV5-4 TGTGCCAGCAGCATGGACAGGGATGTTACTGGAAACACCATATATTTT CASSMDRDVTGNTIYF
TRBD2 . TRBJ2-1 TRBV2 TGTGCCAGCAGTTCCGGGCTAGCGGGCCTTGAGCAGTTCTTC CASSSGLAGLEQFF
TRBD1 . TRBJ1-1 TRBV13 TGTGCCAGCAGCTCCGGGACAGGTGAAGCTTTCTTT CASSSGTGEAFF
. . TRBJ1-1 TRBV28 TGTGCCAGCAGTTCCGGACGGGGGTGGACTGAAGCTTTCTTT CASSSGRGWTEAFF
. once TRBJ2-7 TRBV18 TGTGCCAGCTCACCGCGGACAGTAGGCGAGCAGTACTTC CASSPRTVGEQYF
. once TRBJ1-3 TRBV6-5 TGTGCCAGCAGTTACGGGACTAATGGAAACACCATATATTTT CASSYGTNGNTIYF
. . TRBJ1-6 TRBV6-6 TGTGCCAGCAGTGCCCGGGGTCTAGATAATTCACCCCTCCACTTT CASSARGLDNSPLHF
. once TRBJ1-5 TRBV2 TGTGCCAGCAGCAGGTGGGAGGTCAATCAGCCCCAGCATTTT CASSRWEVNQPQHF
TRBD2 few TRBJ2-3 TRBV28 TGTGCCAGCAGTCCTCGGGGGGGGACAGATACGCAGTATTTT CASSPRGGTDTQYF